This T cell receptor (beta chain) was profiled in a study of T-cell reconstitution after alpha-beta-depleted transplantation in children. Unique molecular identifiers were used to barcode this TCRbeta library. TCRdb passed the PCR reads through MiXCR, listing each CDR3 protein once. This sample carries 440,000 or so distinct CDR3 sequences, approximately 11% of them seen once, and the ten largest clones take about 5%. The trim removed 0 bases at V and 4 bases at J, leaving 8 bases unmatched. Per the germline V gene, CDR1 is ENHRY and CDR2 is SYGVKD. This CDR3 contains 18 residues. This sequence was found in a human donor who donated a stem cell graft to a child with acute myeloid leukemia. This rearrangement joins TRBV10-3 to TRBJ2-1; 11 nucleotides match TRBD2. Sequenced material: PBMCs from the stem cell graft donor, taken from the stem cell graft. This chain's CDR3 is CAISESRPTSGVYNEQFF. As DNA, the CDR3 is TGTGCCATCAGTGAGTCGAGGCCGACTAGCGGGGTGTACAATGAGCAGTTCTTC.